The rows below give T cell receptor beta chains drawn from one sample of a study of monozygotic twins with cystic fibrosis. TCRdb's table, derived via immunoSEQ multiplex PCR, lists solely in-frame clones and lacks some. Among around 7,500 clones listed, approximately 95% were seen once. The sequenced sample consisted of blood. These receptors were taken from a boy younger than 10 with cystic fibrosis. Both conserved end residues are part of each CDR3. A D gene is named only where the DNA matches it firmly. Clone sizes are given selectively: once, few, many, or a class where the clone is expanded.

CASSQGGATNEKLFF,TGCGCCAGCAGCCAGGGTGGGGCAACTAATGAAAAACTGTTTTTT,TRBJ1-4,.,TRBV4-1,.
CASSLEFRGDQYF,TGTGCCAGCAGCTTAGAGTTCAGGGGGGACCAGTACTTC,TRBJ2-5,.,TRBV7-2,.
CASSLARGALFYEQYF,TGTGCCAGCAGCTTAGCTAGGGGGGCCCTTTTCTACGAGCAGTACTTC,TRBJ2-7,.,TRBV7-8,.
CASEGGGYTF,TGTGCCAGCGAGGGAGGTGGCTACACCTTC,TRBJ1-2,.,TRBV2,.
CASSLQGGQPQHF,TGCGCCAGCAGCCTACAGGGGGGACAGCCCCAGCATTTT,TRBJ1-5,.,TRBV5-1,TRBD1
CASSFGEEQYF,TGTGCCAGCAGCTTCGGGGAGGAACAGTACTTC,TRBJ2-5,.,TRBV7-9,.
CASSLTVGGGLPETQYF,TGTGCCAGCAGCTTAACCGTTGGCGGGGGTCTTCCCGAGACCCAGTACTTC,TRBJ2-5,.,TRBV7-3,TRBD2
CASSLGLGQGPNFSEAFF,TGTGCCAGCAGCTTAGGGTTGGGACAGGGTCCTAACTTTAGTGAAGCTTTCTTT,TRBJ1-1,.,TRBV11-2,TRBD1
CASSVDREQSGYTF,TGTGCCAGCAGCGTAGACAGGGAGCAGAGTGGCTACACCTTC,TRBJ1-2,.,TRBV9,.
CASSHPLTGLAGGLEQFF,TGTGCCAGCAGCCACCCCCTAACCGGACTAGCGGGGGGCCTTGAGCAGTTCTTC,TRBJ2-1,.,TRBV4-2,TRBD2
CASSFEGQGPSNGYTF,TGTGCCAGCAGCTTTGAAGGCCAGGGGCCGAGCAATGGCTACACCTTC,TRBJ1-2,.,TRBV7-9,.
CATGGGNGNTIYF,TGTGCCACCGGCGGGGGAAATGGAAACACCATATATTTT,TRBJ1-3,.,TRBV16,.
CASSVTGHYGYTF,TGTGCCAGCAGCGTTACAGGCCACTATGGCTACACCTTC,TRBJ1-2,.,TRBV9,.
CASSPFMGEETQYF,TGTGCCAGCTCACCATTTATGGGAGAAGAGACCCAGTACTTC,TRBJ2-5,.,TRBV18,.
CASQDPNQPQHF,TGTGCCAGTCAGGACCCCAATCAGCCCCAGCATTTT,TRBJ1-5,.,TRBV19,.
CASSQAYQGRRYGYTF,TGCGCCAGCAGCCAAGCTTATCAGGGGCGTAGGTATGGCTACACCTTC,TRBJ1-2,.,TRBV4-3,.
CASSTFGGGMNTEAFF,TGTGCCAGCAGCACTTTCGGGGGTGGTATGAACACTGAAGCTTTCTTT,TRBJ1-1,.,TRBV7-9,.
CASSYGDREQYF,TGTGCCAGCAGTTACGGGGACCGCGAGCAGTACTTC,TRBJ2-7,.,TRBV6-6,.
CASSYLQGVGEQYF,TGTGCCAGCAGCTATTTACAGGGTGTGGGCGAGCAGTACTTC,TRBJ2-7,.,TRBV5-6,.
CASSEDGQPQHF,TGTGCCAGCAGTGAAGATGGTCAGCCCCAGCATTTT,TRBJ1-5,.,TRBV6-1,.
CASRDTAYEQYF,TGCGCCAGCAGGGACACTGCCTACGAGCAGTACTTC,TRBJ2-7,.,TRBV5-1,.
CASSLDGGNTEAFF,TGTGCCAGCAGCCTAGACGGAGGAAACACTGAAGCTTTCTTT,TRBJ1-1,.,TRBV5-4,.
CASSQEDRSTDTQYF,TGCGCCAGCAGCCAAGAGGACCGAAGCACAGATACGCAGTATTTT,TRBJ2-3,.,TRBV4-1,.
CASSHERVAGELFF,TGCGCCAGCAGCCACGAACGGGTCGCCGGGGAGCTGTTTTTT,TRBJ2-2,.,TRBV5-1,.
CASSPGRGDTEAFF,TGTGCCAGCAGCCCAGGTCGAGGGGACACTGAAGCTTTCTTT,TRBJ1-1,.,TRBV7-3,.
CASSGQGSDTQYF,TGTGCCAGCAGTGGACAGGGGTCAGATACGCAGTATTTT,TRBJ2-3,.,TRBV6-5,TRBD1
CASSPRSEGTYEQYF,TGTGCCAGCTCACCACGGTCAGAGGGGACCTACGAGCAGTACTTC,TRBJ2-7,.,TRBV18,.
CASSDQGYTEAFF,TGTGCCAGCAGCGACCAGGGATACACTGAAGCTTTCTTT,TRBJ1-1,.,TRBV7-2,.
CASRPGTAFTYGYTF,TGTGCCAGCAGGCCCGGGACAGCGTTTACCTATGGCTACACCTTC,TRBJ1-2,.,TRBV6-1,TRBD1
CASSPDTDTQYF,TGTGCCAGCTCACCAGACACAGATACGCAGTATTTT,TRBJ2-3,.,TRBV18,.
CASRGLGQGADEQYF,TGTGCCAGCAGGGGCCTGGGACAGGGGGCTGACGAGCAGTACTTC,TRBJ2-7,once,TRBV6-5,TRBD1
CASRSFWNTEAFF,TGCGCCAGCAGGTCCTTTTGGAACACTGAAGCTTTCTTT,TRBJ1-1,.,TRBV10-1,.
CASTKQGIQPQHF,TGTGCCAGCACCAAACAGGGTATTCAGCCCCAGCATTTT,TRBJ1-5,.,TRBV6-5,.
CASSLVSPLPDVRNTIYF,TGTGCCAGCAGCTTAGTGAGCCCCTTACCGGACGTCAGAAACACCATATATTTT,TRBJ1-3,.,TRBV7-2,.
CASSSPGQGKVEQYF,TGTGCCAGCAGCTCCCCGGGACAGGGGAAGGTCGAGCAGTACTTC,TRBJ2-7,once,TRBV7-6,TRBD1
CASSKSGPGRSIIDYGYTF,TGTGCCAGCAGCAAATCGGGCCCGGGAAGGAGTATAATTGACTATGGCTACACCTTC,TRBJ1-2,.,TRBV21-1,.
CASSPGLFRGSPLHF,TGTGCCAGCAGCCCGGGTCTTTTTCGGGGTTCACCCCTCCACTTT,TRBJ1-6,.,TRBV7-2,.
CASSSGNQPQHF,TGTGCCAGCAGCTCGGGGAATCAGCCCCAGCATTTT,TRBJ1-5,.,TRBV5-5,.
CASRTGGNTEAFF,TGTGCCAGCAGGACAGGGGGCAACACTGAAGCTTTCTTT,TRBJ1-1,.,TRBV27,TRBD1
CASSHRDRSFLF,TGTGCCAGCAGTCACCGGGACAGGTCTTTTCTTTTT,TRBJ2-2,.,TRBV6-6,TRBD1
CASSLTGTVGETQYF,TGTGCCAGCAGCCTCACCGGGACAGTGGGAGAGACCCAGTACTTC,TRBJ2-5,.,TRBV11-1,TRBD1
CASSLDDPAGAAYNEQFF,TGTGCCAGCAGCTTAGATGATCCGGCTGGGGCCGCCTACAATGAGCAGTTCTTC,TRBJ2-1,once,TRBV11-2,.
CASSQGGRKFTEAFF,TGCGCCAGCAGCCAAGGTGGCAGAAAATTCACTGAAGCTTTCTTT,TRBJ1-1,few,TRBV4-1,.
CASSATQNIQYF,TGTGCCAGCAGTGCGACCCAAAACATTCAGTACTTC,TRBJ2-4,.,TRBV6-6,.
CASSPITGLSYNEQFF,TGTGCCAGCAGCCCAATAACAGGGCTTTCCTACAATGAGCAGTTCTTC,TRBJ2-1,.,TRBV5-4,.
CASSVGTSTDTQYF,TGTGCCAGCAGTGTGGGGACTAGCACAGATACGCAGTATTTT,TRBJ2-3,.,TRBV2,.
CASSPGGEQYF,TGTGCCAGCAGCCCAGGTGGGGAGCAGTACTTC,TRBJ2-7,.,TRBV7-9,.
CSASGSTEAFF,TGCAGTGCCTCGGGGAGCACTGAAGCTTTCTTT,TRBJ1-1,few,TRBV20-1,.
CASSPRARPETQYF,TGTGCCAGCAGCCCACGGGCCCGGCCCGAGACCCAGTACTTC,TRBJ2-5,once,TRBV7-2,.
CASSPPPGQGDPSTTF,TGTGCCAGCTCACCACCGCCGGGACAGGGGGACCCGTCTACTACCTTC,TRBJ1-2,.,TRBV18,TRBD1
CASSQVSSYEQYF,TGCGCCAGCAGTCAGGTGAGCTCCTACGAGCAGTACTTC,TRBJ2-7,.,TRBV5-1,.
CATSPGRNTEAFF,TGTGCCACCAGCCCGGGGCGGAACACTGAAGCTTTCTTT,TRBJ1-1,.,TRBV15,.
CASSYSGTAAGELFF,TGTGCCAGCAGTTACTCGGGTACGGCAGCCGGGGAGCTGTTTTTT,TRBJ2-2,once,TRBV6-6,.
CASSLVPGSSYEQYF,TGTGCCAGCAGCTTAGTGCCGGGCAGCTCCTACGAGCAGTACTTC,TRBJ2-7,.,TRBV7-8,.
CASSLGRQETQYF,TGTGCCAGCAGCCTGGGACGCCAAGAGACCCAGTACTTC,TRBJ2-5,.,TRBV5-6,.
CASSPPGDYEQYF,TGTGCCAGCAGCCCCCCGGGGGACTACGAGCAGTACTTC,TRBJ2-7,.,TRBV27,.
CASSPGGTGQPQHF,TGTGCCAGCTCCCCCGGTGGGACAGGTCAGCCCCAGCATTTT,TRBJ1-5,.,TRBV4-2,TRBD1